These 2 T cell receptor beta chains originate from one sample sequenced in a study of blood T cell repertoires in COVID-19. Clones were sequenced by immunoSEQ multiplex PCR, and TCRdb holds only the in-frame ones, with some missing. The repertoire has 75,000 to 95,000 clones, 60% to 80% of them found once; the top ten carry 36%. The sequencing sample was made of peripheral blood. The receptors come from a man aged 55-75 years with COVID-19, enrolled during active disease.

V and J are TRBV19 and TRBJ2-7; 14 positions agree with TRBD2. From germline, CDR1 is LNHDA and CDR2 SQIVND (reference sequence). V was pared by 4 bases and J by 5 bases, with 10 bases of the junction left unmatched. The CDR3 loop spans 17 amino acids. CDR3 region: CASSKWGSGLAGDEQYF. The DNA for the CDR3 is TGTGCCAGTAGTAAATGGGGATCGGGACTAGCGGGAGACGAGCAGTACTTC.

The gene calls are TRBV15 and TRBJ1-6; TRBD1 matches 8 bases. Germline lookup yields CDR1 LNHNV and CDR2 YYDKDF (reference sequence). J was trimmed by 10 bases and V by 1 base; bases with no gene match: 15. This CDR3 is 18 amino acids long. CDR3 sequence reads: CATSRVDVHQGAGSPLHF. The DNA for the CDR3 is TGTGCCACCAGCAGAGTGGATGTCCATCAGGGGGCTGGGTCACCCCTCCACTTT.